The source of this TCR beta chain is a study of blood T cells in healthy people across ages. Each sample gave at least 7 million isolated PBMCs. Using a J-beta primer mix together with a sample-barcoded 5' primer, a second PCR was run for roughly 6 to 12 cycles. TCRdb reprocessed the 5' RACE reads via MiXCR and lists one record per CDR3 protein. The table records 550,000 to 650,000 distinct CDR3 sequences, about 28% of them present only once. This CDR3 spans 19 amino acids. The germline CDR1 and CDR2 sequences are MNHEY and SVGEGT. This clonotype was counted between two and nine times. The germline gene is not matched at one end of the junction; a read error may be the cause.

The receptor's source is an elderly woman in good health. Sample: blood. This rearrangement joins TRBV6-2 or TRBV6-3 to TRBJ2-3, with a weak D call TRBD2 (7 bases). CDR3 nucleotides: TGTGCCAGCAGTTACTCGGGGTCGACGACTAGCCTGAGGACAGATATGCAGTATTTT. Its translation is CASSYSGSTTSLRTDMQYF.